This TCR beta chain was identified during a study of T cells after posttransplantation cyclophosphamide. The CDR3 is 14 amino acids. V lost 6 bases and J lost 4, with 15 bases in between. CDR1 is KGHSH and CDR2 is LQKENI in the germline V gene. Sequencing was performed with immunoSEQ multiplex PCR; in TCRdb, only in-frame clones are kept and a portion is missing. The sample lists about 53,000 clones, roughly 86% seen once, with approximately 3% in the top ten. Sequencing was carried out using PBMCs. The rearrangement joins TRBV18 to TRBJ1-1, with D possibly TRBD1 on 6 matching bases. This TCR was sampled from a man in his thirties or forties with a blood cancer, CMV-positive, and with a related stem cell donor. The CDR3 nucleotides read TGTGCCAGCTCGCACCAGACAGGTCCCACTGAAGCTTTCTTT. Residues: CASSHQTGPTEAFF.